The T cell receptor (beta chain) described here comes from a study of blood T cell repertoires in COVID-19. As for the study in general: The origin of the acute and convalescent COVID-19 samples was the United States, Italy and Spain. Sources were T cells, B-cell-depleted T cells, or PBMCs; the material itself was cDNA or gDNA.

J was trimmed by 8 bases and V by 6 bases; bases with no gene match: 13. The length of the CDR3 is 15 residues. Germline CDR1 is SNHLY and CDR2 is FYNNEI. In the original analysis: Cell counts per sample came from amplifying reference gene primers. Clones were read by immunoSEQ multiplex PCR, and TCRdb kept only the in-frame ones, dropping some. V, J and clone size reflect that table, while D and trimming were determined from the DNA. The sample yields roughly 250,000 clones, about 89% seen once. The V and J genes are TRBV2 and TRBJ1-2; 9 nucleotides align to TRBD1. Sequenced input: peripheral blood. This sequence was found in a man aged 40-55 years who had recovered from COVID-19. CDR3 nucleotides: TGTGCCAGCAGCGTGAAGGGACAGGGTATTGGAGGCTACACCTTC. Protein sequence: CASSVKGQGIGGYTF.